The 20 T cell receptor beta chains below all came from one sample that was sequenced in a study of brain T cells in children with intractable seizures. TCRdb's copy holds only in-frame clones and misses some; the assay was immunoSEQ multiplex PCR. The sample includes under 45,000 clones, approximately 90% of them seen just once. Sequenced here: peripheral blood, sampled at surgery. All receptors come from a girl aged 2-10 years with tuberous sclerosis and intractable seizures.

The CDR3 coding sequence is TGTGCCAGCTGCCGGCGGGGAATCTACGAGCAGTACTTC. It is translated as CASCRRGIYEQYF. The chain couples TRBV6-6 to TRBJ2-7; the D gene is possibly TRBD2 (6 bases). V was trimmed by 8 bases and J by 3 bases, leaving 14 bases between them. The CDR3 has 13 residues. In germline, CDR1 is MNHNY, CDR2 SVGAGI (reference sequence).

This clone was counted a few times. J is TRBJ1-4 and V is TRBV4-2; D ambiguous. The CDR3 contains 16 residues. Germline-derived CDR1 and CDR2 are LGHNA and YNFKEQ. V was clipped by 0 bases and J by 8 bases, with 16 bases between them. For the CDR3, the DNA is TGTGCCAGCAGCCAAGAAACGCCCTTAATTCGCGAAAAACTGTTTTTT. Its protein product is CASSQETPLIREKLFF.

The J gene is TRBJ1-2, the V gene TRBV5-1; 7 bases are a match to TRBD1. J lost 3 bases, V lost 4 bases, and 6 bases had no gene match. Germline lookup yields CDR1 SGHRS and CDR2 YFSETQ. This CDR3 comprises 14 residues. CDR3 region: CASSEQTGDYGYTF. The CDR3 DNA is TGCGCCAGCAGCGAACAAACAGGGGACTATGGCTACACCTTC.

The chain recombines TRBV5-5 with TRBJ1-4; no definite D call. The CDR3 totals 14 residues. Trimming took 1 base from V and 0 from J, leaving 4 bases between them. Germline lookup yields CDR1 SGHKS and CDR2 YYEKEE (reference sequence). The CDR3 nucleotides are TGTGCCAGCAGCTTGACTCCAACTAATGAAAAACTGTTTTTT. The encoded protein is CASSLTPTNEKLFF.

The chain links TRBV7-2 to TRBJ1-6; tentative D call: TRBD1 (6 bases). Trimming took 5 bases from V and 15 from J, leaving 20 bases between them. This CDR3 is 14 amino acids long. Germline-derived CDR1 and CDR2 are SGHTA and FQGNSA. As DNA, the CDR3 is TGTGCCAGCAGCCTCGCGCCCAGGGGAGGATTCCTCCACTTT. Amino acids: CASSLAPRGGFLHF.

This chain links TRBV7-3 with TRBJ1-2; D call uncertain. This CDR3 has 15 residues. V lost 1 base and J 1 base, leaving 10 bases between the germline ends. Germline V gives CDR1 SGHTA, CDR2 FQGTGA. CDR3 sequence: CASSLNAGLNYGYTF. As DNA, the CDR3 is TGTGCCAGCAGCTTAAACGCAGGACTTAACTATGGCTACACCTTC.

The J gene is TRBJ2-3, the V gene TRBV6-5, with 12 bases that match TRBD2. The CDR3 length is 14 residues. Germline trimming cut 5 bases from V and 5 bases from J; bases unmatched to any gene: 2. The germline gives CDR1 MNHEY, CDR2 SVGAGI. CDR3 protein: CASSPGLAGDTQYF. In DNA, the CDR3 is TGTGCCAGCAGTCCGGGACTAGCGGGAGATACGCAGTATTTT.

The chain is built from TRBV5-1 and TRBJ2-1; either TRBD1 or TRBD2 may fit D (6 bases each). Germline assignment: CDR1 SGHRS and CDR2 YFSETQ. The CDR3 loop spans 14 amino acids. With 4 bases removed from V and 9 bases from J, the gap between germline ends came to 17 bases. The CDR3 DNA reads as TGCGCCAGCAGCCCGGAGGTGGGGGGCAGTGAGCAGTTCTTC. Protein: CASSPEVGGSEQFF.

The gene calls are TRBV29-1 and TRBJ2-7; 7 bases are a match to TRBD1. Germline CDR1 and CDR2: SQVTM and ANQGSEA. This CDR3 contains 13 residues. With 5 bases clipped from V and 3 bases from J, the junction kept 7 bases outside the gene matches. The CDR3 sequence: CSVMTGFIYEQYF. DNA for the CDR3: TGCAGCGTTATGACAGGGTTCATCTACGAGCAGTACTTC.

This clone was detected only a few times. J is TRBJ2-7 and V is TRBV25-1; D is perhaps TRBD1 (6 bases). Germline-derived CDR1 and CDR2 are MGHDK and SYGVNS. This CDR3 comprises 13 residues. Trimming shortened V by 8 bases and J by 0 bases, and 11 bases separated the two germline ends. CDR3 amino acids: CASGWDNSYEQYF. CDR3 coding DNA: TGTGCCAGCGGATGGGACAACTCCTACGAGCAGTACTTC.

This sequence joins TRBV29-1 and TRBJ1-4, with D perhaps TRBD1 (5 bases). This CDR3 has 14 amino acids. CDR1 is SQVTM, CDR2 ANQGSEA, per germline. Trimming stripped 5 bases from V and 8 bases from J, with 18 bases between. The CDR3 here is CSVRSGGSGEKLFF. CDR3 DNA: TGCAGCGTTCGAAGTGGGGGATCCGGAGAAAAACTGTTTTTT.

This chain connects TRBV6-5 to TRBJ2-1, with a weak D call TRBD1 (6 bases). Per germline, CDR1 MNHEY and CDR2 SVGAGI. This CDR3 has 14 amino acids. Trimming took 6 bases from V and 7 from J, leaving 16 bases between them. The CDR3 protein is CASRDFTGKNEQFF. The DNA of the CDR3 is TGTGCCAGCAGAGACTTTACAGGGAAGAATGAGCAGTTCTTC.

The chain recombines TRBV19 with TRBJ1-6; 9 bases line up with TRBD1. This CDR3 region has 16 residues. Trimming took 7 bases from V and 2 from J; bases not matched to a gene: 6. Looked up from germline, CDR1 is LNHDA and CDR2 is SQIVND (reference sequence). CDR3: CASIKTGGAYNSPLHF. CDR3 nucleotides: TGTGCCAGTATCAAGACAGGGGGAGCCTATAATTCACCCCTCCACTTT.

The CDR3 DNA sequence: TGTGCCAGCAGTCCACCTGGGGGCAATGAGCAGTTCTTC. This encodes CASSPPGGNEQFF. V is TRBV27 and J is TRBJ2-1; D might be TRBD1 or TRBD2, each matching 5 bases. This CDR3 has 13 amino acids. Germline-derived CDR1 and CDR2 are MNHEY and SMNVEV (reference sequence). V lost 5 bases to trimming and J lost 6 bases, with 11 bases between them.

The J gene is TRBJ2-4, the V gene TRBV10-2; D gene uncertain. Germline-derived CDR1 and CDR2 are WSHSY and SAAADI. Trimming took off 5 bases at V and 7 bases at J, with 6 bases between the two ends. The CDR3 has 11 residues. CDR3 in DNA: TGCGCCAGCAGTCACAGTAACATTCAGTACTTC. This translates into CASSHSNIQYF.

The chain uses TRBV10-2 and TRBJ2-1; D is perhaps TRBD1 (5 bases). This CDR3 spans 14 amino acids. The germline V and J ends were trimmed by 7 bases and 0 bases, with 10 bases remaining between them. The V gene's germline CDR1 is WSHSY and CDR2 SAAADI. CDR3 DNA: TGCGCCAGCACCCCGGACAACTCCTACAATGAGCAGTTCTTC. It yields the protein CASTPDNSYNEQFF.

This clone has a single count. The rearrangement uses TRBV21-1 and TRBJ1-2; TRBD1, the D gene given by the table, was not confirmed from the DNA. TRBV21-1 is listed as a pseudogene. The CDR3 runs to 13 residues. CDR3 DNA sequence: TGTGCCAGCAGCAAGGACAGGGTGCCTGGCTACACCTTC. This sequence encodes CASSKDRVPGYTF.

The CDR3 DNA sequence: TGTGCCAGCACTTCCCGAGGGGGCGAGCAGTACTTC. Translating it yields CASTSRGGEQYF. The gene calls are TRBV12-3 or TRBV12-4 and TRBJ2-7; D is perhaps TRBD1 (6 bases). The V gene lost 7 bases and the J gene lost 6 bases, with 13 bases spanning the gap. The CDR3 is made up of 12 amino acids.

As DNA, the CDR3 is TGTGCCAGCAGTGGGTCAGGGGGAAATTCACCCCTCCACTTT. It encodes CASSGSGGNSPLHF. J is TRBJ1-6 and V is TRBV2; TRBD1 matches at 7 bases. This CDR3 contains 14 residues. Germline trimming cut 4 bases from V and 7 bases from J; bases unmatched to any gene: 4. Germline CDR1 reads SNHLY; CDR2 reads FYNNEI.

The V gene is TRBV5-1, the J gene TRBJ2-3; the match to TRBD2 covers 9 bases. CDR3 length equals 18 residues. CDR1 is SGHRS, CDR2 YFSETQ, per germline. V lost 4 bases and J lost 2; bases outside the gene matches: 14. CDR3 sequence (DNA): TGCGCCAGCAGCCTCCGTGGGGGCCTAGCGGGGTCCACAGATACGCAGTATTTT. Its translation: CASSLRGGLAGSTDTQYF.